The entry that follows covers one T cell receptor beta chain sequence. Its specificity is not known. The sample is drawn from a study of T cell responses to AZD1222 COVID-19 vaccine. Study-level findings and limits: The donor cohort was predominantly white British with a female majority, and clonal diversity may have been underestimated.

Germline lookup yields CDR1 SGHAT and CDR2 FQNNGV. Trimming removed 5 bases at V and 7 bases at J, with 14 bases between. The CDR3 is made up of 13 amino acids. Assay: immunoSEQ multiplex PCR; the TCRdb copy retains only in-frame clones and omits some. The sample holds about 60,000 clones; more than 60% are singletons and the top ten take roughly 4%. This receptor was identified in an adult who received the AZD1222 COVID-19 vaccine. This chain joins TRBV11-2 and TRBJ1-1; D gene uncertain. The sequenced sample was peripheral blood, obtained 28 days after the second AZD1222 dose. In DNA, the CDR3 is TGTGCCAGCAGCCGAGACATGCAAGGTGAAGCTTTCTTT. Translation: CASSRDMQGEAFF.